This is a list of T cell receptor beta chains from one sample in a study of T cell responses to AZD1222 COVID-19 vaccine. Produced via immunoSEQ multiplex PCR; TCRdb's table is partial and in-frame only. The table includes about 140,000 clones, about 86% detected once. The starting material was peripheral blood, obtained on day 0 of AZD1222 vaccination. The receptors here all came from an adult in good health. Both conserved end residues are part of each CDR3. D genes are given only for firm matches. Clone sizes are given selectively: once, few, many, or a class where the clone is expanded.

D	size	J	V	DNA	CDR3
-	-	TRBJ1-4	TRBV7-9	TGTGCCGTGGAGGATGAAAAACTGTTTTTT	CAVEDEKLFF
-	-	TRBJ1-6	TRBV30	TGTGCCTGGAGTGGGGATGGACAGAGCTCCTATAATTCACCCCTCCACTTT	CAWSGDGQSSYNSPLHF
-	-	TRBJ2-7	TRBV19	TGTGCCAGTAGTCCCCGTGGCGGAGGCTCCTACGAGCAGTACTTC	CASSPRGGGSYEQYF
-	once	TRBJ2-5	TRBV6-1	TGTGCCAGCAGTGAAGTCCCAGGGGAGACCCAGTACTTC	CASSEVPGETQYF
-	-	TRBJ2-1	TRBV29-1	TGCAGCGTTCCTCGTCCGCGGTCGAACCTTTACAATGAGCAGTTCTTC	CSVPRPRSNLYNEQFF
-	-	TRBJ1-5	TRBV4-1	TGCGCCAGCAGCCAAGATACGGGGAGCAATCAGCCCCAGCATTTT	CASSQDTGSNQPQHF
-	few	TRBJ1-4	TRBV27	TGTGCCAGCAGTTTCCAACGAGGCAATGAAAAACTGTTTTTT	CASSFQRGNEKLFF
TRBD2	-	TRBJ2-1	TRBV7-9	TGTGCCAGCAGCCGCGGGGAGGGCTCCTACAATGAGCAGTTCTTC	CASSRGEGSYNEQFF
TRBD2	-	TRBJ2-1	TRBV6-2/TRBV6-3	TGTGCCAGCAGTTACTTGGCTAGCGGGCCGAGGTCCGATGAGCAGTTCTTC	CASSYLASGPRSDEQFF
-	-	TRBJ1-5	TRBV29-1	TGCAGCGTATTACAGAGCAGCAATCAGCCCCAGCATTTT	CSVLQSSNQPQHF
-	-	TRBJ1-5	TRBV19	TGTGCCAGTAGTTCTCCCATTAGGAACCTCGAACAGCATTTT	CASSSPIRNLEQHF
TRBD1	-	TRBJ2-7	TRBV5-1	TGCGCCAGCAGAGTCGACCAGGGGGCTCTGGACTTC	CASRVDQGALDF
-	-	TRBJ1-1	TRBV28	TGTGCCAGCAGCCAACAGGGGAACACTGAAGCTTTCTTT	CASSQQGNTEAFF
-	-	TRBJ2-7	TRBV6-2/TRBV6-3	TGTGCCAGCAGCCCCCTCCGGAGCAACGAGCAGTACTTC	CASSPLRSNEQYF
-	-	TRBJ2-6	TRBV2	TGTGCCAGCAGTGATCGTTCTGGGGCCAACGTCCTGACTTTC	CASSDRSGANVLTF
-	-	TRBJ2-2	TRBV25-1	TGTGCCAGTTCTTATGGGGGGTTTTCCGGGGAGCTGTTTTTT	CASSYGGFSGELFF
-	-	TRBJ1-2	TRBV12-3/TRBV12-4	TGTGCCAGCAGTCCGCAGGGAACCTATGGCTACACCTTC	CASSPQGTYGYTF
-	-	TRBJ1-4	TRBV27	TGTGCCAGCAGTTCCGGGGACCGAGTTAATGAAAAACTGTTTTTT	CASSSGDRVNEKLFF
-	-	TRBJ1-5	TRBV7-3	TGTGCCAGCAGCTATTCATCCGGACCCGATCAGCCCCAGCATTTT	CASSYSSGPDQPQHF
-	-	TRBJ1-2	TRBV4-3	TGCGCCAGCAGGGCAGGGTATTCAGGGGAATTATCTAACTATGGCTACACCTTC	CASRAGYSGELSNYGYTF
TRBD2	-	TRBJ2-1	TRBV7-9	TGTGCCAGCAGCTCCCCGGGGACTAGCGGGAGAGTCTACAATGAGCAGTTCTTC	CASSSPGTSGRVYNEQFF
TRBD1	-	TRBJ2-2	TRBV5-1	TGCGCCAGCAGTACAGGGGTTAACACCGGGGAGCTGTTTTTT	CASSTGVNTGELFF
-	few	TRBJ2-4	TRBV7-8	TGTGCCAGCAGCTACGAACCCGGGAGAGCGAACATTCAGTACTTC	CASSYEPGRANIQYF
-	once	TRBJ1-4	TRBV5-1	TGCGCCAGCAGCTCAACTTTTGAAAAACTGTTTTTT	CASSSTFEKLFF
TRBD1	-	TRBJ2-7	TRBV6-6	TGTGCCAGCAGTCCCTGGACAGGGTGGGATATTTCCAGCGGGCAGTACTTC	CASSPWTGWDISSGQYF
-	-	TRBJ2-7	TRBV12-3/TRBV12-4	TGTGCCAGCATGAAGATCTACGAGCAGTACTTC	CASMKIYEQYF
TRBD2	-	TRBJ2-1	TRBV10-3	TGTGCCACAGGGACTAGCGGGAGATATGAGCAGTTCTTC	CATGTSGRYEQFF
-	-	TRBJ2-7	TRBV7-9	TGTGCCAGCAGCACCCAAGGGGGGGGGCGCGAGCAGTACTTC	CASSTQGGGREQYF
-	-	TRBJ2-7	TRBV5-1	TGCGCCAGCAGCTTGGCTGGCTTAGGCACAGCTTACGAGCAGTACTTC	CASSLAGLGTAYEQYF
-	-	TRBJ2-3	TRBV7-9	TGTGCCAGCAGCTTCTTTAGTACCCCAGATACGCAGTATTTT	CASSFFSTPDTQYF
-	-	TRBJ1-1	TRBV5-6	TGTGCCAGCAGCCAGGGACACCGATGGGGGTGGACTGAAGCTTTCTTT	CASSQGHRWGWTEAFF
TRBD2	-	TRBJ2-1	TRBV20-1	TGCAGTGCTAGTAGATGGGGGGGACTGTACAATGAGCAGTTCTTC	CSASRWGGLYNEQFF
TRBD1	-	TRBJ1-1	TRBV29-1	TGCAGCGTTACTGGTGGGACAGTATCTGACCTGAACACTGAAGCTTTCTTT	CSVTGGTVSDLNTEAFF
TRBD1	-	TRBJ1-5	TRBV30	TGTGCCTGGAGTGTAGAGAACAGGGGGGATCAGCCCCAGCATTTT	CAWSVENRGDQPQHF